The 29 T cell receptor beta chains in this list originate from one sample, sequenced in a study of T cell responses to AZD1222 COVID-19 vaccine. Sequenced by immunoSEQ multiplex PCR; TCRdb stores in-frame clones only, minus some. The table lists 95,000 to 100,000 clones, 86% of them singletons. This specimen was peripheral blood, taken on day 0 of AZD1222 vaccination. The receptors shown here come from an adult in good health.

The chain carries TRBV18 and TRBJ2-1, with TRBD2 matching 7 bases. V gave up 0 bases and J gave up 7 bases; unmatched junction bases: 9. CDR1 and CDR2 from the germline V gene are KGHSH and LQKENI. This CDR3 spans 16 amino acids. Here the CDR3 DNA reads TGTGCCAGCTCACCACCGGGCGGGAGCGGCCGGAATGAGCAGTTCTTC. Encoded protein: CASSPPGGSGRNEQFF. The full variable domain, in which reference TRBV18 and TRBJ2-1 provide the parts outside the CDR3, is NAGVMQNPRHLVRRRGQEARLRCSPMKGHSHVYWYRQLPEEGLKFMVYLQKENIIDESGMPKERFSAEFPKEGPSILRIQQVVRGDSAAYFCASSPPGGSGRNEQFFGPGTRLTVL.

This CDR3 reads CASSYSRTGGFQPQHF. For the CDR3, the DNA is TGTGCCAGCAGTTACAGTCGTACAGGGGGTTTTCAGCCCCAGCATTTT. This rearrangement joins TRBV6-2 or TRBV6-3 to TRBJ1-5, with 8 bases aligning to TRBD1. V gave up 2 bases and J gave up 6 bases; unmatched junction bases: 9. The CDR3 is made up of 16 amino acids. Germline assignment: CDR1 MNHEY and CDR2 SVGEGT.

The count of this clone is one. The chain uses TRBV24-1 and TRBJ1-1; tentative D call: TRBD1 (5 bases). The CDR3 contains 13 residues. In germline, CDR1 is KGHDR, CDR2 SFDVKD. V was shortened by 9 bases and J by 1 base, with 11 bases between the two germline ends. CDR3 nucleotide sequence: TGTGCCACCGAGAGCAGGGCGAACACTGAAGCTTTCTTT. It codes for CATESRANTEAFF.

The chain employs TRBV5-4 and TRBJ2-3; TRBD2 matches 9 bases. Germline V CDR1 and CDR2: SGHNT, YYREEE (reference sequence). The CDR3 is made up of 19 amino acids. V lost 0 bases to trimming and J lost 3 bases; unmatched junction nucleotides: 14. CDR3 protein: CASSLAVGGRAVLTDTQYF. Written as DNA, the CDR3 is TGTGCCAGCAGCTTGGCCGTTGGCGGGAGGGCCGTTTTAACAGATACGCAGTATTTT.

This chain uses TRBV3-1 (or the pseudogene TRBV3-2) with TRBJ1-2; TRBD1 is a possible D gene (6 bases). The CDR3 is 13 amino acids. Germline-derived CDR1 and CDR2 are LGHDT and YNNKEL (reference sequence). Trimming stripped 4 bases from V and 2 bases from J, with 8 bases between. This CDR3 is CASSLGTNYGYTF. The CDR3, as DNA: TGTGCCAGCAGCCTCGGGACAAACTATGGCTACACCTTC.

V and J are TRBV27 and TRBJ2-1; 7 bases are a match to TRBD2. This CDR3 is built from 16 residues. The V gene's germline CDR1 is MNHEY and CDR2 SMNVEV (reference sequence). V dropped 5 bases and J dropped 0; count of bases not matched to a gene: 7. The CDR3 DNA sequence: TGTGCCAGCAGTATACTAGCGTTGAGCTCCTACAATGAGCAGTTCTTC. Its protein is CASSILALSSYNEQFF.

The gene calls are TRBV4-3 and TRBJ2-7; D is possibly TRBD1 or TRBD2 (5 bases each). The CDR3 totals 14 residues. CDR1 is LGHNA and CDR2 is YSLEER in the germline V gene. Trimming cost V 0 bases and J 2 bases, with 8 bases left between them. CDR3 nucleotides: TGCGCCAGCAGCCAAGATTGGGGGACCTACGAGCAGTACTTC. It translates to CASSQDWGTYEQYF.

CDR3 protein: CAALPRPRAGTEAFF. CDR3 bases: TGTGCCGCACTTCCCCGGCCTCGGGCGGGCACTGAAGCTTTCTTT. J is TRBJ1-1 and V is TRBV6-5; D unresolved. V lost 11 bases and J 4 bases, leaving 23 bases between the germline ends. This CDR3 is 15 amino acids long. Germline V gives CDR1 MNHEY, CDR2 SVGAGI.

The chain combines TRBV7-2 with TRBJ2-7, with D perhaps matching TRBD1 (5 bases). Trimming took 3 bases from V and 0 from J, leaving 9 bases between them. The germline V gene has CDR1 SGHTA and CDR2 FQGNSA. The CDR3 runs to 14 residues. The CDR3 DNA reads TGTGCCAGCAGCTTTGACAGCAACTCCTACGAGCAGTACTTC. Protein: CASSFDSNSYEQYF.

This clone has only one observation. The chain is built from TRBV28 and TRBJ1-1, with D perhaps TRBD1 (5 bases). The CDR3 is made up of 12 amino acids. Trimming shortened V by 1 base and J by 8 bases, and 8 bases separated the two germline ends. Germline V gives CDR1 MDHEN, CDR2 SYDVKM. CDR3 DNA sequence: TGTGCCAGCAGTTTATCGGGGGACGAAGCTTTCTTT. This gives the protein CASSLSGDEAFF.

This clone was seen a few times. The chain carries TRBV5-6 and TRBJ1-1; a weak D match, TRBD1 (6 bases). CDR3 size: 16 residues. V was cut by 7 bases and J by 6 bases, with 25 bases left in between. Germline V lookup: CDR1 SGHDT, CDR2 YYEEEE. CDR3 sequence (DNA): TGTGCCAGCGGAACGTCGGGGGCCGAGATAAGAGCTGAAGCTTTCTTT. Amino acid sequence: CASGTSGAEIRAEAFF.

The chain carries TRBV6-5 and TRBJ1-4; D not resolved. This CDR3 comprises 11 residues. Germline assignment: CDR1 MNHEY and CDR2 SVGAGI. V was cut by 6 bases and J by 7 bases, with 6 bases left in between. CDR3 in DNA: TGTGCCAGCAGCCGGGGTGAAAAACTGTTTTTT. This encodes CASSRGEKLFF.

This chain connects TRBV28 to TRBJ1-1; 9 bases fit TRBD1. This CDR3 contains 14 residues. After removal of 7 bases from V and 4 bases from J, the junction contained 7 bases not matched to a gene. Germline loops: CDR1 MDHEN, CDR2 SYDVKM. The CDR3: CASTLQGAGTEAFF. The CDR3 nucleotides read TGTGCCAGCACCTTACAGGGGGCCGGCACTGAAGCTTTCTTT.

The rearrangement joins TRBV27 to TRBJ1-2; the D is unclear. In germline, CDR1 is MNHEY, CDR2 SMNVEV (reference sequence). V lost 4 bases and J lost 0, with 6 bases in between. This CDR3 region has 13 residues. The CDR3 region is CASSSKPNYGYTF. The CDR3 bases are TGTGCCAGCAGTTCTAAACCTAACTATGGCTACACCTTC.

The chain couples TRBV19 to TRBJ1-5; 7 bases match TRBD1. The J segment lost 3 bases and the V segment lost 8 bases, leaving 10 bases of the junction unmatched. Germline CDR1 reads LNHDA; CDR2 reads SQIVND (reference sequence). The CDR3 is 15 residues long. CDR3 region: CASSTTGQPNQPQHF. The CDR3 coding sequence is TGTGCCAGTTCTACGACGGGACAGCCCAATCAGCCCCAGCATTTT.

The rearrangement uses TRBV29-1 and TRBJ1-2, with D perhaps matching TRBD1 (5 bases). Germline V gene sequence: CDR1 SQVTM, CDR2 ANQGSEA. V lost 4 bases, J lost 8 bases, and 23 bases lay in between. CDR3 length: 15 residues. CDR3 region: CSVGDPRDRLWGYTF. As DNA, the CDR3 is TGCAGCGTTGGGGATCCTCGGGACCGACTTTGGGGCTACACCTTC.

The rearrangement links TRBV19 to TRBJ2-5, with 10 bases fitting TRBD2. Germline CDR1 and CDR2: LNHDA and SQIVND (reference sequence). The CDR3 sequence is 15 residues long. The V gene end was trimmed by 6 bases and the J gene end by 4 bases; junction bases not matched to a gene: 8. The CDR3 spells CASRKAGGPGETQYF. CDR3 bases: TGTGCCAGTAGAAAAGCGGGAGGGCCCGGAGAGACCCAGTACTTC. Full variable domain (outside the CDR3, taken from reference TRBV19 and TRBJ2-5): DGGITQSPKYLFRKEGQNVTLSCEQNLNHDAMYWYRQDPGQGLRLIYYSQIVNDFQKGDIAEGYSVSREKKESFPLTVTSAQKNPTAFYLCASRKAGGPGETQYFGPGTRLLVL.

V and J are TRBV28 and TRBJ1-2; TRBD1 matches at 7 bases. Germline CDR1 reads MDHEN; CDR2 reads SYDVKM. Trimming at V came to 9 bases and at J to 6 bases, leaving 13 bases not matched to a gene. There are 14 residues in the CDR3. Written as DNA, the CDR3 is TGTGCCAGTGGGCAACCGGGACAGCAAAATGGCTACACCTTC. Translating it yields CASGQPGQQNGYTF.

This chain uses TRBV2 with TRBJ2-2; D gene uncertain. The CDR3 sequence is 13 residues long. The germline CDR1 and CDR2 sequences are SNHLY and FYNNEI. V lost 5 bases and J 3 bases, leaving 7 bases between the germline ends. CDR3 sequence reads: CASSWAYTGELFF. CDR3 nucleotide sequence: TGTGCCAGCAGTTGGGCCTACACCGGGGAGCTGTTTTTT.

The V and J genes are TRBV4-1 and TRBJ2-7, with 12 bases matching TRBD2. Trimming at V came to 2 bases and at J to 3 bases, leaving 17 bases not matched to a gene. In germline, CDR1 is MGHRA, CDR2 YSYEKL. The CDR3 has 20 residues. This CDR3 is CASSQTLLAGGPMTNYEQYF. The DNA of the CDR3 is TGCGCCAGCAGCCAAACCCTCCTAGCGGGAGGGCCCATGACTAACTACGAGCAGTACTTC.

The CDR3 sequence: CASSLPVAGHGYTF. CDR3 nucleotides: TGTGCCAGCAGCTTGCCAGTCGCCGGGCATGGCTACACCTTC. The rearrangement uses TRBV7-2 and TRBJ1-2; D unclear. The length of the CDR3 is 14 residues. The ends were cut back, 3 bases at V and 6 bases at J, with 14 bases in the middle. Germline lookup yields CDR1 SGHTA and CDR2 FQGNSA.

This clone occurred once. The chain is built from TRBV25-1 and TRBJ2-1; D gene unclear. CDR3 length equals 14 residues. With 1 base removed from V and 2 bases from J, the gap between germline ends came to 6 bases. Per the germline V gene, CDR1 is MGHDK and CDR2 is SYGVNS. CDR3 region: CASSESVTYNEQFF. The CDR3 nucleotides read TGTGCCAGCAGTGAATCGGTCACCTACAATGAGCAGTTCTTC.

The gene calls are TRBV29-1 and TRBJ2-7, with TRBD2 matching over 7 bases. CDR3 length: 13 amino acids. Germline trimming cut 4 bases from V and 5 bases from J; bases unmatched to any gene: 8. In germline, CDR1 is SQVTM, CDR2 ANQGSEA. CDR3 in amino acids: CSVAAGVAHEQYF. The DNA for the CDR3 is TGCAGCGTTGCGGCGGGAGTAGCCCACGAGCAGTACTTC.

The CDR3 sequence: CASSEAGSTQYF. Written as DNA, the CDR3 is TGTGCCAGCAGTGAAGCCGGAAGCACGCAGTATTTT. The genes are TRBV2 and TRBJ2-3; D not certain. V was cut by 0 bases and J by 9 bases, with 7 bases left in between. The CDR3 covers 12 residues. CDR1 SNHLY and CDR2 FYNNEI come from the germline V gene.

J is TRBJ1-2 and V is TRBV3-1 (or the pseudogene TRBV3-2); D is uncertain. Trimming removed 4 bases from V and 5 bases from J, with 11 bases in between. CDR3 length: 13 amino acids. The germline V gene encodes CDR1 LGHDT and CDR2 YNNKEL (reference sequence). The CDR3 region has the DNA TGTGCCAGCAGCCCGGCGGTTTCGTATGGCTACACCTTC. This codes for CASSPAVSYGYTF.

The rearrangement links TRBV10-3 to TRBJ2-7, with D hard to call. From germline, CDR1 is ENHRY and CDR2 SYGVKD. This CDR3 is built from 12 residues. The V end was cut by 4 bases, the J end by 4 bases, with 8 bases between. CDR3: CAISVGMYEQYF. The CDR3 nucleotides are TGTGCCATCAGTGTAGGGATGTACGAGCAGTACTTC.

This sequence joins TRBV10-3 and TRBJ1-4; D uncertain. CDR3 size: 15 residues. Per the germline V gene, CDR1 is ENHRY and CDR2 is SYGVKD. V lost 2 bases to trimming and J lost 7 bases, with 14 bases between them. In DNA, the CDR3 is TGTGCCATCAGTGAGAGCGCCTCCGAGGGTGAAAAACTGTTTTTT. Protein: CAISESASEGEKLFF.

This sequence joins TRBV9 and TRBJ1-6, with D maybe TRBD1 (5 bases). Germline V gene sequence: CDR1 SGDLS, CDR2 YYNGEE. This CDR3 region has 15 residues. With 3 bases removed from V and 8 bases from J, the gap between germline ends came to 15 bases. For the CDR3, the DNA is TGTGCCAGCAGCGGACCCGGGACGGACCATTCACCCCTCCACTTT. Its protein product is CASSGPGTDHSPLHF.

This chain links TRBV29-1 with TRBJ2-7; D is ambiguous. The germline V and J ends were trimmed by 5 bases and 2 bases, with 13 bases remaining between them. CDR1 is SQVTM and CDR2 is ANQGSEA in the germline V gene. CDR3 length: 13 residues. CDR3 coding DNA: TGCAGCGTTCGCAGTGTAGCTCCCTACGAGCAGTACTTC. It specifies CSVRSVAPYEQYF.